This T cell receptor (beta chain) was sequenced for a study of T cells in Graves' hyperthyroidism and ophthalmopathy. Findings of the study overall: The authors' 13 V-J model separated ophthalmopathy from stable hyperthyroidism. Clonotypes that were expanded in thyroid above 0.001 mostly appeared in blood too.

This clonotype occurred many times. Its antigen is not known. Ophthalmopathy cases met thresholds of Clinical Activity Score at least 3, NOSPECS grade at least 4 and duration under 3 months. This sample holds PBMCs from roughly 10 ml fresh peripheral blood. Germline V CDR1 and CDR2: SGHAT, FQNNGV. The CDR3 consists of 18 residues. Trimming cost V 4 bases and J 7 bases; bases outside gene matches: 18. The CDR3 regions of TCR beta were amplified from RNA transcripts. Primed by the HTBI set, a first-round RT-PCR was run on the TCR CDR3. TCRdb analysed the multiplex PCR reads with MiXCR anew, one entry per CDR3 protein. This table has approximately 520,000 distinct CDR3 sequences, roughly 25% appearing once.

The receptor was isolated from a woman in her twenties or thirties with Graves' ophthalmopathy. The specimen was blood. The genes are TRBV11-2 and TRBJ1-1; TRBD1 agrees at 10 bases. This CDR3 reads CASSSSLIRRTGGNEAFF. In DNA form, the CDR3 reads TGTGCCAGCAGCTCTTCTCTAATTAGGCGGACAGGGGGAAATGAAGCTTTCTTT.